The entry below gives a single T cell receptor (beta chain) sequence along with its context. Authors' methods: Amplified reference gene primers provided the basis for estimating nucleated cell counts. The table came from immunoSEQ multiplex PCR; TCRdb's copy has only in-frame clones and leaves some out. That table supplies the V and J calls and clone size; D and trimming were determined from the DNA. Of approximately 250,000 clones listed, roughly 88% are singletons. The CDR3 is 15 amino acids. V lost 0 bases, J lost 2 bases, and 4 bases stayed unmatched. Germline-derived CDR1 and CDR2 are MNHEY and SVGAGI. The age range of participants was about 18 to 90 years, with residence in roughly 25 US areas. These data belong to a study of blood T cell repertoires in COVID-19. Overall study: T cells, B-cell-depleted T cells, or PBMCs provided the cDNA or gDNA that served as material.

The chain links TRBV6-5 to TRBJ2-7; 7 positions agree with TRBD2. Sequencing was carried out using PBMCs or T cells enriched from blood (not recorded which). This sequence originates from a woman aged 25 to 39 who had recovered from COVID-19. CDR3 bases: TGTGCCAGCAGTTACTCGAGGGGACTAACCTACGAGCAGTACTTC. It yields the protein CASSYSRGLTYEQYF.